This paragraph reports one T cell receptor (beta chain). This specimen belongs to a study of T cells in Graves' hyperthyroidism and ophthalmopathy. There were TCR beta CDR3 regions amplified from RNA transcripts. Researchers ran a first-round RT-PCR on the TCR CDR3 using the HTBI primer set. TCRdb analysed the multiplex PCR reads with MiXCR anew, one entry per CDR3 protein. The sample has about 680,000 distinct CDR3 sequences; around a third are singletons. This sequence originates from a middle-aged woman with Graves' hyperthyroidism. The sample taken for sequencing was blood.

CDR3 loop: CASSENRAGELFF. CDR3 DNA: TGTGCCAGCAGTGAAAATAGAGCCGGGGAGCTGTTTTTT. The chain carries TRBV12-3 or TRBV12-4 and TRBJ2-2, with D uncertain. The V end lost 5 bases, the J end lost 6 bases, and 10 bases lay between the germline ends. The CDR3 loop spans 13 amino acids.